This T cell receptor beta chain emerged from a study of T-cell memory formation after mild COVID-19. Study outcomes and limitations: Day 15 to 85 contracting clones showed balanced CD4/CD8; later expanders leaned CD4+.

As to this clonotype: The target antigen is unknown.

The trim removed 0 bases at V and 4 bases at J, leaving 4 bases unmatched. This CDR3 is 16 amino acids long. Germline V lookup: CDR1 DFQATT, CDR2 SNEGSKA (reference sequence). Using its own MiXCR run on the 5' RACE reads, TCRdb lists one record per CDR3 protein. The sample yields 40,000 to 60,000 distinct CDR3 sequences, over 9% seen once. This TCR derives from an adult woman who had mild COVID-19 (a few samples of this study predate the infection). Cell type and time point are not known. The chain is built from TRBV20-1 and TRBJ2-3; 13 nucleotides align to TRBD2. The sample was PBMCs or a T cell subset sorted from them (not recorded which). The CDR3 reads CSARDGTSGEADTQYF. CDR3 in DNA: TGCAGTGCTAGAGATGGGACTAGCGGGGAGGCAGATACGCAGTATTTT.